A selection of T cell receptor beta chains follows, all from one sample in a study of radiotherapy plus CTLA-4 blockade in lung cancer. This table comes from immunoSEQ multiplex PCR, and its TCRdb copy is limited to in-frame clones, with some not included. Here the sample spans under 95,000 clones, under 90% being singletons. This specimen consisted of peripheral blood, obtained from a patient treated with radiotherapy plus ipilimumab. The source is a human donor with non-small cell lung cancer who had stable disease on radiotherapy plus ipilimumab. CDR3s include the opening cysteine and the closing phenylalanine or tryptophan. Each record gives: V gene, D gene, clone size, J gene, CDR3 DNA, CDR3 protein. The D gene is left open where the match is weak. For some rows the clone size is stated as once, few or many, or as a class when expanded; others skip it.

>TRBV6-1|TRBD2|-|TRBJ2-2
TGTGCCAGCAGTGAAATCCTCCGTTGGGGAGGGAGAAAAAACACCGGGGAGCTGTTTTTT
CASSEILRWGGRKNTGELFF
>TRBV9|TRBD2|-|TRBJ2-1
TGTGCCAGCAGCGTAAGGACTAGCGGGGTGAATGAGCAGTTCTTC
CASSVRTSGVNEQFF
>TRBV18|-|-|TRBJ2-3
TGTGCCAGCTCACCACTCGCAGATACGCAGTATTTT
CASSPLADTQYF
>TRBV29-1|TRBD1|few|TRBJ1-6
TGCAGCGCCAGGGACAGCTCCCTGTCACCCCTCCACTTT
CSARDSSLSPLHF
>TRBV5-1|-|-|TRBJ1-1
TGCGCCAGCAGCTCCCACTCCATGGGGACTGAAGCTTTCTTT
CASSSHSMGTEAFF
>TRBV5-4|-|-|TRBJ1-1
TGTGCCAGCAGCCAGACAGCTAACACTGAAGCTTTCTTT
CASSQTANTEAFF
>TRBV28|-|-|TRBJ2-7
TGTGCCAGCAGTTTACCCCCAACGGCTTACGAGCAGTACTTC
CASSLPPTAYEQYF
>TRBV5-1|TRBD2|-|TRBJ2-7
TGCGCCAGCAGCTTGGGCGGGAGTGGCAACGAGCAGTACTTC
CASSLGGSGNEQYF
>TRBV6-5|TRBD1|-|TRBJ2-7
TGTGCCAGCAGTTACGTGGACAGGGTTTACGAGCAGTACTTC
CASSYVDRVYEQYF
>TRBV20-1|-|-|TRBJ2-7
TGCAGTGCGCCCAGAGGGGGGGAGCAGTACTTC
CSAPRGGEQYF
>TRBV7-6|-|-|TRBJ1-1
TGTGCCAGCAGTCCAGTCATCGCTGAAGCTTTCTTT
CASSPVIAEAFF
>TRBV21-1|-|-|TRBJ1-4
TGTGCCAGCAGCAAAGGGCCCAACAGGGCTACAAATGAAAAACTGTTTTTT
CASSKGPNRATNEKLFF
>TRBV29-1|TRBD2|-|TRBJ2-5
TGCAGCGTTGAAGGGGCGGGGGGCGAGGAGACCCAGTACTTC
CSVEGAGGEETQYF
>TRBV5-3|TRBD2|-|TRBJ2-1
TGTGCCAGAAGCTCTAGCGGGGGGTGCTACAATGAGCAGTTCTTC
CARSSSGGCYNEQFF
>TRBV11-1|-|once|TRBJ1-1
TGTGCCAGCAGCTTAATGGGGAGAAGGGCTGAAGCTTTCTTT
CASSLMGRRAEAFF
>TRBV15|-|-|TRBJ2-2
TGTGCCACCAGCAGACGTCCCCCCCCAGCGGGGGAGCTGTTTTTT
CATSRRPPPAGELFF
>TRBV7-6|TRBD2|-|TRBJ2-7
TGTGCCAGCAGCCAGCTAGCGGGAGGGGACCTCTACGAGCAGTACTTC
CASSQLAGGDLYEQYF
>TRBV7-2|-|-|TRBJ2-5
TGTGCCAGCAGCTTAGCCCCGGGGAGGCAAGAGACCCAGTACTTC
CASSLAPGRQETQYF
>TRBV4-1|TRBD1|-|TRBJ2-5
TGCGCCAGCAGCCCGGGACAGGGGTCGGGGGAGACCCAGTACTTC
CASSPGQGSGETQYF
>TRBV10-2|-|-|TRBJ1-4
TGCGCCAGCAGTGAGTCCGGGACGTTATGGAAACTGTTTTTT
CASSESGTLWKLFF